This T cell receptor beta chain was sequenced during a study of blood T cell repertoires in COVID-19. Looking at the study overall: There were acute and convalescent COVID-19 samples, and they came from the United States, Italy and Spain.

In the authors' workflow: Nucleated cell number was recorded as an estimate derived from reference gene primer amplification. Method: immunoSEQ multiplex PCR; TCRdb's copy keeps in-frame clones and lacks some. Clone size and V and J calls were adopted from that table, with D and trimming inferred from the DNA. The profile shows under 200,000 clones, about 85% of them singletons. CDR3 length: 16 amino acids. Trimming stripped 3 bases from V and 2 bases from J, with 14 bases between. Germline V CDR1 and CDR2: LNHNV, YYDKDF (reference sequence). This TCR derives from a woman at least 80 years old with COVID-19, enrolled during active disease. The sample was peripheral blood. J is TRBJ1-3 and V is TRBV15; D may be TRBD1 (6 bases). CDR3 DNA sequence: TGTGCCACCAGCAGCCCCTCGACAGGACCTGGAAACACCATATATTTT. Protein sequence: CATSSPSTGPGNTIYF.